The next 9 T cell receptor beta chains were all read from a single sample in a study of Ad26.COV2.S vaccination and SARS-CoV-2 variants. Treatment noted: about 20 received Ad26.COV2.S at low or high dose, single or two shots; 5 received placebo; per-sample allocation not given. Day 63 following the first vaccine or placebo injection was when the samples were taken. TCRdb's copy holds only in-frame clones and misses some; the assay was immunoSEQ multiplex PCR. The table shows some 290,000 clones, with 85% occurring only once. The sequenced sample was peripheral blood, obtained in a trial of Ad26.COV2.S vaccine versus placebo. The source is a person between 18 and 65 years old who received the Ad26.COV2.S COVID-19 vaccine or a placebo.

The chain couples TRBV7-9 to TRBJ2-2, with D possibly being TRBD2 (5 bases). CDR1 is SEHNR, CDR2 FQNEAQ, per germline (reference sequence). The CDR3 runs to 13 residues. V was pared by 5 bases and J by 7 bases, with 11 bases between. CDR3 sequence (DNA): TGTGCCAGCAGCCTAGACCGGGGCGGGGAGCTGTTTTTT. As protein: CASSLDRGGELFF.

The rearrangement links TRBV28 to TRBJ1-1; D is unclear. The CDR3 spans 12 residues. CDR1 and CDR2 (germline): MDHEN, SYDVKM. The V and J ends lost 6 bases and 5 bases respectively, with 10 bases between them. The CDR3 DNA sequence: TGTGCCAGCAGACAGTCGGGTACTGAAGCTTTCTTT. Residues: CASRQSGTEAFF.

The J gene is TRBJ1-5, the V gene TRBV4-2; TRBD1 agrees at 7 bases. This CDR3 region has 16 residues. The ends lost 0 bases at V and 3 bases at J; junction bases unmatched: 5. Germline-derived CDR1 and CDR2 are LGHNA and YNFKEQ. The CDR3 nucleotides are TGTGCCAGCAGCCAAGAGACAGGGCACACCAATCAGCCCCAGCATTTT. This gives the protein CASSQETGHTNQPQHF.

This clone appeared a single time. The rearrangement joins TRBV4-1 to TRBJ1-2, with D possibly TRBD1 on 5 matching bases. V was shortened by 6 bases and J by 1 base, with 12 bases between the two germline ends. Per germline, CDR1 MGHRA and CDR2 YSYEKL. CDR3 length: 14 amino acids. The CDR3 DNA sequence: TGCGCCAGCAGTCGGGACGCAATTAACTATGGCTACACCTTC. Translated: CASSRDAINYGYTF.

The CDR3 region has the DNA TGTGCCAGCAGAAGGGGTAATGAAAAACTGTTTTTT. Protein: CASRRGNEKLFF. This chain links TRBV27 with TRBJ1-4; D might be TRBD1 (5 bases). The CDR3 covers 12 residues. Germline values: CDR1 MNHEY, CDR2 SMNVEV (reference sequence). Trimming cost V 6 bases and J 4 bases, with 6 bases left between them.

The chain links TRBV5-1 to TRBJ1-2, with D maybe TRBD1 (5 bases). Germline assignment: CDR1 SGHRS and CDR2 YFSETQ. Deletions cut 0 bases from V and 8 bases from J, with 17 bases between. The CDR3 sequence is 15 residues long. CDR3 coding DNA: TGCGCCAGCAGCTTGGGGGGCAGCCTAATGGAGGGCTACACCTTC. The encoded protein is CASSLGGSLMEGYTF.

This chain joins TRBV5-6 and TRBJ1-1; unclear D gene. CDR3 length: 14 residues. Germline CDR1 reads SGHDT; CDR2 reads YYEEEE. V was cut by 2 bases and J by 1 base, with 9 bases left in between. CDR3 nucleotides: TGTGCCAGCAGCTTAGGAGAATCGAACACTGAAGCTTTCTTT. This sequence encodes CASSLGESNTEAFF.

The chain joins TRBV10-1 to TRBJ2-7, with 11 bases that match TRBD2. In germline, CDR1 is WNHNN, CDR2 SYGVQD (reference sequence). Germline trimming cut 4 bases from V and 5 bases from J; bases unmatched to any gene: 10. This CDR3 region has 16 residues. The CDR3 nucleotides are TGCGCCAGCAGTGCGTTCAAACTAGCGGGGGTACACGAGCAGTACTTC. Amino acid sequence: CASSAFKLAGVHEQYF.

The chain links TRBV24-1 to TRBJ2-1; TRBD1 aligns across 11 bases. With V trimmed by 6 bases and J by 5 bases, 5 bases remained unmatched. Germline CDR1 reads KGHDR; CDR2 reads SFDVKD. The CDR3 is 15 amino acids. CDR3 in amino acids: CATSHPGQGDNEQFF. The CDR3 DNA reads TGTGCCACCAGTCACCCGGGACAGGGGGACAATGAGCAGTTCTTC.